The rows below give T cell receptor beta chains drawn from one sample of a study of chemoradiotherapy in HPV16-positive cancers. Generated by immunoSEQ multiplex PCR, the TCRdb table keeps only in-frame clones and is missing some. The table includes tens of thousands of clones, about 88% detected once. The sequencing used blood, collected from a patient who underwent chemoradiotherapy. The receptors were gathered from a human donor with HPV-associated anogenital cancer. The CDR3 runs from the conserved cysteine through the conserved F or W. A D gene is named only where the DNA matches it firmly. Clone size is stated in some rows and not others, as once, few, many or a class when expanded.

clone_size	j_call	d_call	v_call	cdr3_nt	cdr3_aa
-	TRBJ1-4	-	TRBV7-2	TGTGCCAGCAGCCCCCGGTGGGGTCTACTTGAAAAACTGTTTTTT	CASSPRWGLLEKLFF
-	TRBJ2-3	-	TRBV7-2	TGTGCCAGCAGCCCAAACCGGGCAGGGGCCCCAGATACGCAGTATTTT	CASSPNRAGAPDTQYF
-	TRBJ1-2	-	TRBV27	TGTGCCAGCAGTTTTGGACAAGGGGGCTACACCTTC	CASSFGQGGYTF
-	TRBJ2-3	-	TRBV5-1	TGCGCCAGCAGCCCCGATCGGGGCGGAGATACGCAGTATTTT	CASSPDRGGDTQYF
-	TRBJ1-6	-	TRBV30	TGTGCCTGGGCCACACCTTCACCCCTCCACTTT	CAWATPSPLHF
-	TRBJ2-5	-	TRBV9	TGTGCCAGCAGCGCAGCCCCGGTAGGGGAGACCCAGTACTTC	CASSAAPVGETQYF
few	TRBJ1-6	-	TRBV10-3	TGTGCCATCAGTGAGTCGGGTACAGGTTATAATTCACCCCTCCACTTT	CAISESGTGYNSPLHF
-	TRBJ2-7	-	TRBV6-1	TGTGCCAGCAGTGCACCGGGACGGATACCCTACGAGCAGTACTTC	CASSAPGRIPYEQYF
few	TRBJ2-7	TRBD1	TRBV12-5	TGTGCTAGTGGTCCTACAGGGGACTACGAGCAGTACTTC	CASGPTGDYEQYF
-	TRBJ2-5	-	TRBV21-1	TGTGCCAGCAGCAAAGAGATAGGAGGCGCTTTCCGAGGGGAGACCCAGTACTTC	CASSKEIGGAFRGETQYF
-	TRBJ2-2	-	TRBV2	TGTGCCAGCAGTGTTTGGGTTAGTTCGAACACCGGGGAGCTGTTTTTT	CASSVWVSSNTGELFF
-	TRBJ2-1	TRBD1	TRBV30	TGTGCCTGGAGTGACAGGGGATGGGAGCAGTTCTTC	CAWSDRGWEQFF
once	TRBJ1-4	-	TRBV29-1	TGCAGCGTATTCGATGAAAAACTGTTTTTT	CSVFDEKLFF
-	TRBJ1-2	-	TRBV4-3	TGCGCCAGCAGCCAAGCCAACTATGGCTACACCTTC	CASSQANYGYTF
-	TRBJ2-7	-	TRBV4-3	TGCGCCAGCAGCCGCCGCCAGACGACCGAGCAGTACTTC	CASSRRQTTEQYF